One and the same sample provided the 11 T cell receptor beta chains below, sequenced in a study of blood T cells in healthy people across ages (dated by TCRdb to the mid-2010s). Libraries were constructed by 5' RACE. The sequencing machine was an Illumina HiSeq 2500. A second PCR of about 7 to 12 cycles was run with a J-beta primer mix and a sample-barcoded 5' primer. The public reads were reanalyzed by TCRdb: fastp trimming at Q25, MiXCR alignment, in-frame beta chains only. Rows matching on CDR3 protein sequence are summarized as one entry with the most common DNA and genes. This sample comprises some 1.4 million distinct CDR3 sequences, 35% to 45% of them detected only once. The ten most abundant clones make up roughly 7.9% of the sample. The sequenced material came from blood. Receptors were obtained from a woman aged 18-29 years in good health.

This clonotype was counted ten times or more. J is TRBJ2-7 and V is TRBV27, with D unresolved. Trimming took 5 bases from V and 2 from J, leaving 10 bases between them. Germline V gives CDR1 MNHEY, CDR2 SMNVEV (reference sequence). The CDR3 is made up of 13 amino acids. The CDR3 region is CASSPPPPYEQYF. The DNA of the CDR3 is TGTGCCAGCAGTCCTCCCCCTCCCTACGAGCAGTACTTC.

The gene calls are TRBV7-2 and TRBJ1-4, with no clear D. The ends were cut back, 4 bases at V and 1 base at J, with 10 bases in the middle. This CDR3 is built from 15 residues. The germline CDR1 and CDR2 sequences are SGHTA and FQGNSA. The CDR3 nucleotides read TGTGCCAGCAGCTCCGGTCCTCTAACTAATGAAAAACTGTTTTTT. It codes for CASSSGPLTNEKLFF.

The chain couples TRBV27 to TRBJ2-1, with D perhaps TRBD2 (5 bases). Trimming removed 3 bases from V and 0 bases from J, with 12 bases in between. Germline CDR1 MNHEY, CDR2 SMNVEV (reference sequence). This CDR3 has 16 residues. Here the CDR3 DNA reads TGTGCCAGCAGTTTCAAAGGCGGGCCCTCCTACAATGAGCAGTTCTTC. Translating it yields CASSFKGGPSYNEQFF.

This clonotype showed up just a few times. The V and J genes are TRBV6-5 and TRBJ2-7; D call uncertain. The V gene's germline CDR1 is MNHEY and CDR2 SVGAGI. The CDR3 runs 13 residues. Trimming stripped 6 bases from V and 1 base from J, with 10 bases between. The CDR3 here is CASSLTLSYEQYF. The CDR3 coding sequence is TGTGCCAGCAGCCTGACGCTATCCTACGAGCAGTACTTC.

This rearrangement joins TRBV5-1 to TRBJ1-1; 9 bases map to TRBD1. The CDR3 has 16 residues. CDR1 and CDR2 from the germline V gene are SGHRS and YFSETQ. The J segment lost 1 base and the V segment lost 1 base, leaving 5 bases of the junction unmatched. The CDR3 spells CASSLLPGQGNTEAFF. The CDR3 bases are TGCGCCAGCAGCTTGCTTCCGGGACAGGGGAACACTGAAGCTTTCTTT.

This clonotype was seen a handful of times. The CDR3 coding sequence is TGCGCCAGCAGCCCGGACATGCGCCGGGAGACCCAGTACTTC. It codes for CASSPDMRRETQYF. The rearrangement joins TRBV5-1 to TRBJ2-5; D is perhaps TRBD1 (5 bases). Trimming left V 4 bases short and J 5 bases short, with 15 bases between. The CDR3 is 14 amino acids. CDR1 and CDR2 from the germline V gene are SGHRS and YFSETQ.

This clonotype was recorded a few times. This rearrangement joins TRBV15 to TRBJ1-2; D is undetermined. The CDR3 extends over 14 amino acids. The V and J ends lost 3 bases and 4 bases respectively, with 12 bases between them. Looked up from germline, CDR1 is LNHNV and CDR2 is YYDKDF (reference sequence). For the CDR3, the DNA is TGTGCCACCAGCAGGGACCCCGGGCCCTATGGCTACACCTTC. Its translation: CATSRDPGPYGYTF.

Ten or more counts support this clonotype. This chain joins TRBV6-4 and TRBJ2-6, with a possible D match to TRBD2 (5 bases). Germline lookup yields CDR1 MRHNA and CDR2 SNTAGT. The CDR3 covers 16 residues. The V end was cut by 3 bases, the J end by 0 bases, with 9 bases between. The CDR3 coding sequence is TGTGCCAGCAGTGAGCTAGCCTCCTCTGGGGCCAACGTCCTGACTTTC. Protein sequence: CASSELASSGANVLTF.

The chain has TRBV6-5 and TRBJ2-3; D is possibly TRBD2 (7 bases). Deletions cut 3 bases from V and 2 bases from J, with 18 bases between. This CDR3 spans 17 amino acids. Germline-derived CDR1 and CDR2 are MNHEY and SVGAGI. Here the CDR3 DNA reads TGTGCCAGCAGTTATTGGGTCGGGGGGCGTTCCACAGATACGCAGTATTTT. It specifies CASSYWVGGRSTDTQYF.

The chain employs TRBV5-1 and TRBJ2-1, with 11 bases lining up with TRBD2. The CDR3 contains 15 residues. The V gene end was trimmed by 2 bases and the J gene end by 12 bases; junction bases not matched to a gene: 10. Looked up from germline, CDR1 is SGHRS and CDR2 is YFSETQ. CDR3 bases: TGCGCCAGCAGCTTCCCTAGCGGGAGGCCAGAGGGGCAGTTCTTC. Protein: CASSFPSGRPEGQFF. Combining the CDR3 with reference TRBV5-1 and TRBJ2-1 gives the whole variable domain KAGVTQTPRYLIKTRGQQVTLSCSPISGHRSVSWYQQTPGQGLQFLFEYFSETQRNKGNFPGRFSGRQFSNSRSEMNVSTLELGDSALYLCASSFPSGRPEGQFFGPGTRLTVL.

The chain is built from TRBV12-3 or TRBV12-4 and TRBJ2-1; D is unclear. The tail of the sequence fits TRBJ2-7 better, so the J call may be wrong. The CDR3 spans 11 residues. The CDR3 here is CASSRYNEQYF. The CDR3 bases are TGTGCCAGCAGTCGGTACAATGAGCAGTACTTC.